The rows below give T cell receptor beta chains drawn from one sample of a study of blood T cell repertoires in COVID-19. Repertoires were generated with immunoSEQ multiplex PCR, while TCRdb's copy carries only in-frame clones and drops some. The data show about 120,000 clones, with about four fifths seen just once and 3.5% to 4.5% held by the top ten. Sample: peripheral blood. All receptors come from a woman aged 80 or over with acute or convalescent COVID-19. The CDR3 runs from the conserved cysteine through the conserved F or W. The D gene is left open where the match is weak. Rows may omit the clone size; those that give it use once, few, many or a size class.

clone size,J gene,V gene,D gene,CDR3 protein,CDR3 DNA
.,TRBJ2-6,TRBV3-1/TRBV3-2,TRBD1,CASSQDPGQFSGANVLTF,TGTGCCAGCAGCCAAGATCCGGGACAGTTCTCTGGGGCCAACGTCCTGACTTTC
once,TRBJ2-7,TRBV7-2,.,CASSLELGRDYEQYF,TGTGCCAGCAGCTTAGAACTGGGCAGAGACTACGAGCAGTACTTC
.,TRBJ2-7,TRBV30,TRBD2,CAWGAGLLRGEQYF,TGTGCCTGGGGGGCGGGACTACTCCGTGGCGAGCAGTACTTC
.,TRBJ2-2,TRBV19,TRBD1,CASSIKGAGTGELFF,TGTGCCAGTAGTATAAAGGGGGCCGGCACCGGGGAGCTGTTTTTT
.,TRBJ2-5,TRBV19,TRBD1,CASKTGPGETQYF,TGTGCCAGTAAGACAGGGCCGGGGGAGACCCAGTACTTC
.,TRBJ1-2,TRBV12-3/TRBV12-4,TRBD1,CASSLRQGAGTF,TGTGCCAGCAGTCTAAGACAGGGGGCAGGTACCTTC
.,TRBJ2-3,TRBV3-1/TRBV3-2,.,CASSQDRATDTQYF,TGTGCCAGCAGCCAAGACAGGGCCACAGATACGCAGTATTTT
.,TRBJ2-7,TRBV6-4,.,CASSDSPAGAYYEQYF,TGTGCCAGCAGTGACTCGCCGGCGGGGGCTTACTACGAGCAGTACTTC
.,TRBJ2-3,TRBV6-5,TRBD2,CASSYSTSGSWDTQYF,TGTGCCAGCAGTTACTCGACTAGCGGGAGTTGGGATACGCAGTATTTT
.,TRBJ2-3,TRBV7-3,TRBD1,CASSLLDRGSGTDTQYF,TGTGCCAGCAGCTTGCTGGACAGGGGAAGCGGCACAGATACGCAGTATTTT
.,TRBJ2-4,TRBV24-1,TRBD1,CATSDPTDADRAKNIQYF,TGTGCCACCAGTGATCCAACCGATGCGGACAGGGCCAAAAACATTCAGTACTTC
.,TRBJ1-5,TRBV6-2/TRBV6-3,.,CASSYFRGSNQPQHF,TGTGCCAGCAGTTACTTCCGAGGGAGCAATCAGCCCCAGCATTTT
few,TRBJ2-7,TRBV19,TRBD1,CASSGTGQYEQYF,TGTGCCAGTAGTGGGACAGGACAATATGAGCAGTACTTC
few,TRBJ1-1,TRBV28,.,CASSPSAGTNTEAFF,TGTGCCAGCAGTCCCTCCGCGGGGACTAACACTGAAGCTTTCTTT
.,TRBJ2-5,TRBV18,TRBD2,CASSAIQGGRETQYF,TGTGCCAGCTCGGCAATTCAGGGAGGGCGAGAGACCCAGTACTTC
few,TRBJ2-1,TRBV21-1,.,CASSARFRGRIYNEQFF,TGTGCCAGCAGCGCTCGCTTCAGGGGGCGCATCTACAATGAGCAGTTCTTC
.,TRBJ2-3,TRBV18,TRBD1,CASSPRGQGATDTQYF,TGTGCCAGCTCACCCCGAGGACAGGGGGCTACAGATACGCAGTATTTT
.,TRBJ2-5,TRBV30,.,CAWKYPGGRGETQYF,TGTGCCTGGAAGTACCCCGGGGGGCGCGGAGAGACCCAGTACTTC
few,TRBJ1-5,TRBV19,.,CASKGGYFSNQPQHF,TGTGCCAGTAAGGGAGGGTACTTTAGCAATCAGCCCCAGCATTTT
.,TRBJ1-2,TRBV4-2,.,CASSQEGRGEDGYTF,TGTGCCAGCAGCCAAGAAGGCAGGGGAGAGGATGGCTACACCTTC